This entry lists 5 T cell receptor beta chains sequenced from one sample in a study of T-cell memory formation after mild COVID-19. MiXCR, run by TCRdb on the 5' RACE reads, gives a single entry per CDR3 protein. This table holds about 200,000 distinct CDR3 sequences, just over 9.5% found once. Sequenced input: PBMCs or a T cell subset sorted from them (not recorded which). These receptors originate from a man aged 18 to 29 who had mild COVID-19 (a few samples of this study predate the infection). Cell type and time point are not known.

V gene TRBV12-3 or TRBV12-4 combines with J gene TRBJ2-7, with 7 nucleotides matching TRBD1. This CDR3 has 15 residues. With V trimmed by 2 bases and J by 4 bases, 8 bases remained unmatched. The DNA for the CDR3 is TGTGCCAGCAGTTTACAGGGGGTCCTTGCTTACGAGCAGTACTTC. This sequence encodes CASSLQGVLAYEQYF.

This chain connects TRBV28 to TRBJ1-3; D is unresolved. CDR3 length: 11 amino acids. Germline CDR1 MDHEN, CDR2 SYDVKM. With 4 bases removed from V and 9 bases from J, the gap between germline ends came to 7 bases. This CDR3 is CASSYRSTIYF. CDR3 sequence (DNA): TGTGCCAGCAGTTACAGAAGCACCATATATTTT.

This clonotype appeared a few times. This chain joins TRBV5-1 and TRBJ2-5; D is perhaps TRBD1 (5 bases). CDR3 size: 14 residues. With 0 bases removed from V and 5 bases from J, the gap between germline ends came to 11 bases. Looked up from germline, CDR1 is SGHRS and CDR2 is YFSETQ. In DNA form, the CDR3 reads TGCGCCAGCAGCTTGGACCCCTCAGGGGAGACCCAGTACTTC. Its protein is CASSLDPSGETQYF.

The chain has TRBV27 and TRBJ2-3; D possibly uses TRBD1 or TRBD2 (5 bases each). The V end was cut by 8 bases, the J end by 2 bases, with 14 bases between. CDR3 length: 14 residues. The germline gives CDR1 MNHEY, CDR2 SMNVEV (reference sequence). The CDR3 nucleotides are TGTGCCAGCCGGGACGGGTATGACACAGATACGCAGTATTTT. This sequence encodes CASRDGYDTDTQYF.

This clonotype was observed a few times. This sequence joins TRBV18 and TRBJ2-1, with no clear D. The CDR3 consists of 13 residues. Trimming left V 3 bases short and J 5 bases short, with 8 bases between. The germline V gene encodes CDR1 KGHSH and CDR2 LQKENI. In DNA form, the CDR3 reads TGTGCCAGCTCACCTTCAGAGAACAATGAGCAGTTCTTC. Encoded protein: CASSPSENNEQFF.